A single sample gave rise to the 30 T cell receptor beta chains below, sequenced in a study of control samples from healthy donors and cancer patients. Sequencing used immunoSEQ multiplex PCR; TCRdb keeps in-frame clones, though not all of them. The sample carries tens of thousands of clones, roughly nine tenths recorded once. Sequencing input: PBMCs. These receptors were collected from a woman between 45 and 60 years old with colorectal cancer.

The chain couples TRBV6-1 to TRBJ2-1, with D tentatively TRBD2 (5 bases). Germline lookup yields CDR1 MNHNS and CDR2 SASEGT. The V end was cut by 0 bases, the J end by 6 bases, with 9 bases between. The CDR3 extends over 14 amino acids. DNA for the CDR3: TGTGCCAGCAGTGAAGCGCTGAGGGCCAATGAGCAGTTCTTC. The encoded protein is CASSEALRANEQFF.

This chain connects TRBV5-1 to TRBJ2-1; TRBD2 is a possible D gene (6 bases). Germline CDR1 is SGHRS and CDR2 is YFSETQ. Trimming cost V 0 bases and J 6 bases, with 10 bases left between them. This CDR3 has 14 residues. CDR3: CASSLGSAGNEQFF. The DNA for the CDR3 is TGCGCCAGCAGCTTGGGATCAGCGGGCAATGAGCAGTTCTTC.

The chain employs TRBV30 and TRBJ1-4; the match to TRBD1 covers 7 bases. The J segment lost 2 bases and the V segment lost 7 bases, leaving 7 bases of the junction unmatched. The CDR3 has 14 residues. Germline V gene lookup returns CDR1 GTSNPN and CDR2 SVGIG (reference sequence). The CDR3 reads CAFHPGQTNEKLFF. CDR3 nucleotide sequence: TGTGCCTTCCACCCGGGACAGACTAATGAAAAACTGTTTTTT.

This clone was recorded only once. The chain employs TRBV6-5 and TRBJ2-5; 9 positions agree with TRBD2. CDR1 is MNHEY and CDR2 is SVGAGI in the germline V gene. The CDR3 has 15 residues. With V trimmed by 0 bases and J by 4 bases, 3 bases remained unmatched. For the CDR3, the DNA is TGTGCCAGCAGTTACTCGACTAGCGGACTAGAGACCCAGTACTTC. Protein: CASSYSTSGLETQYF.

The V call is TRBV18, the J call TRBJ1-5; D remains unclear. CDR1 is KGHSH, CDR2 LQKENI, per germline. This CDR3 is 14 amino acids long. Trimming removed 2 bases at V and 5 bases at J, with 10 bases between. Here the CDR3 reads CASSPTVGDQPQHF. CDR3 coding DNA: TGTGCCAGCTCACCAACTGTAGGAGATCAGCCCCAGCATTTT.

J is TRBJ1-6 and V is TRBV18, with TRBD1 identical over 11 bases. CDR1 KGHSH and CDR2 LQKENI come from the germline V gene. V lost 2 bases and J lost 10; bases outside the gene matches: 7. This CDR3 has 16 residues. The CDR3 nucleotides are TGTGCCAGCTCACCAAGGTCGGGACAGGGGGGATCACCCCTCCACTTT. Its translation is CASSPRSGQGGSPLHF.

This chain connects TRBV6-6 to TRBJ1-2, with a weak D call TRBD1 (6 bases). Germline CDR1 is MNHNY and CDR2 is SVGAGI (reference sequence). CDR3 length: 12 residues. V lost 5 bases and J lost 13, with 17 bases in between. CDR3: CASSPIRGACTF. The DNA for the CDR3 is TGTGCCAGCAGTCCCATCAGGGGCGCGTGCACCTTC.

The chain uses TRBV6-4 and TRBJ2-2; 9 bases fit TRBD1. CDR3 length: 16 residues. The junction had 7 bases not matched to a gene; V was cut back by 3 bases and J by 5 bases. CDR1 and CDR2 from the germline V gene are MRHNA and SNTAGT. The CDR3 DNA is TGTGCCAGCAGTGATTCACAGGGGGCACAAACCGGGGAGCTGTTTTTT. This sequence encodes CASSDSQGAQTGELFF.

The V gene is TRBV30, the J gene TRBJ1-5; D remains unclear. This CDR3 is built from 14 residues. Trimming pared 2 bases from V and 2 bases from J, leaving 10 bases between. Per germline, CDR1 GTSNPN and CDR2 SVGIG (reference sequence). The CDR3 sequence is CAWSLTTGNQPQHF. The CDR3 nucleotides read TGTGCCTGGAGTCTCACCACGGGCAATCAGCCCCAGCATTTT.

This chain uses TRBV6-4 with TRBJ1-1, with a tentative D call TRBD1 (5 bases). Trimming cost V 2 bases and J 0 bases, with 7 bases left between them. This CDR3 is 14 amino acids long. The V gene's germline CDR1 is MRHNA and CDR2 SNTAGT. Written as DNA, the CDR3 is TGTGCCAGCAGTGACGGGGCAGTGAACACTGAAGCTTTCTTT. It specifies CASSDGAVNTEAFF.

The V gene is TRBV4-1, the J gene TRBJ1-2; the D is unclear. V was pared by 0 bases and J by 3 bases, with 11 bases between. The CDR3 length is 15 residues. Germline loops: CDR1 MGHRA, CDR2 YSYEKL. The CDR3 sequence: CASSQDRGRHYGYTF. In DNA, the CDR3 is TGCGCCAGCAGCCAAGATCGTGGCAGACACTATGGCTACACCTTC.

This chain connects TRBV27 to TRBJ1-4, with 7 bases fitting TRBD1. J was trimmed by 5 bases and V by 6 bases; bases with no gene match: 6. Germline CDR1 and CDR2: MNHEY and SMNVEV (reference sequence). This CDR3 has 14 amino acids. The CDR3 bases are TGTGCCAGCAGATCCCGGGACAGAAATGAAAAACTGTTTTTT. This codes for CASRSRDRNEKLFF.

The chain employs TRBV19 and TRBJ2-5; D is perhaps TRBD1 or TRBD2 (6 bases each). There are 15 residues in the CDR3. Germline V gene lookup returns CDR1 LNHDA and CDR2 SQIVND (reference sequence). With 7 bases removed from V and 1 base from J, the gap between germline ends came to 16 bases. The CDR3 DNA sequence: TGTGCCAGTATAGGGGGGAGCATGGGCCAAGAGACCCAGTACTTC. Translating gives CASIGGSMGQETQYF. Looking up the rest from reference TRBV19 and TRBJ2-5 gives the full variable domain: DGGITQSPKYLFRKEGQNVTLSCEQNLNHDAMYWYRQDPGQGLRLIYYSQIVNDFQKGDIAEGYSVSREKKESFPLTVTSAQKNPTAFYLCASIGGSMGQETQYFGPGTRLLVL.

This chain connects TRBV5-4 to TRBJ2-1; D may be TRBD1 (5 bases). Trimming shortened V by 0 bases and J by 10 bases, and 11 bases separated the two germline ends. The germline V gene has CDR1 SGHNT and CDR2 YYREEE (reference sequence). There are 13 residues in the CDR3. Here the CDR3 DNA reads TGTGCCAGCAGCTTGGGCAAGGGGCGGGAGCAGTTCTTC. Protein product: CASSLGKGREQFF.

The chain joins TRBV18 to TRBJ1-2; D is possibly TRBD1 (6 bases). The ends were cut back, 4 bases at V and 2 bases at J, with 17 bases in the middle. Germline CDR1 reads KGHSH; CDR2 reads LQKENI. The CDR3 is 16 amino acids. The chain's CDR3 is CASSRTTGNSNYGYTF. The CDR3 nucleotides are TGTGCCAGCTCACGGACCACAGGGAATTCGAACTATGGCTACACCTTC. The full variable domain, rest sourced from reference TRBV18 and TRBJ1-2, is NAGVMQNPRHLVRRRGQEARLRCSPMKGHSHVYWYRQLPEEGLKFMVYLQKENIIDESGMPKERFSAEFPKEGPSILRIQQVVRGDSAAYFCASSRTTGNSNYGYTFGSGTRLTVV.

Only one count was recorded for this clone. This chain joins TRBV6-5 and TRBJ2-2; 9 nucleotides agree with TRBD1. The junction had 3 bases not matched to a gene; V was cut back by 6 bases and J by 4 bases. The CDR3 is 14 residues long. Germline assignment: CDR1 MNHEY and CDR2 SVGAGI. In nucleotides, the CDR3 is TGTGCCAGCAGGGGACAGGGTGTCACCGGGGAGCTGTTTTTT. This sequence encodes CASRGQGVTGELFF.

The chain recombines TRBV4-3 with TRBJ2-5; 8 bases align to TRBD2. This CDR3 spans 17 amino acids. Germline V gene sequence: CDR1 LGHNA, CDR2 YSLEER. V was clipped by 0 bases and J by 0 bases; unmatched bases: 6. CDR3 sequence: CASSQDMASGYQETQYF. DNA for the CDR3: TGCGCCAGCAGCCAAGATATGGCTAGCGGGTACCAAGAGACCCAGTACTTC.

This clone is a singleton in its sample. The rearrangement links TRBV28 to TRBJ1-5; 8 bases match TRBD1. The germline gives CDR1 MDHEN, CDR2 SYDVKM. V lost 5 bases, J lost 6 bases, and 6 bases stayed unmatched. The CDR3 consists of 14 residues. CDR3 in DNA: TGTGCCAGCAGTGACGGACAGGGAGGTCAGCCCCAGCATTTT. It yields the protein CASSDGQGGQPQHF.

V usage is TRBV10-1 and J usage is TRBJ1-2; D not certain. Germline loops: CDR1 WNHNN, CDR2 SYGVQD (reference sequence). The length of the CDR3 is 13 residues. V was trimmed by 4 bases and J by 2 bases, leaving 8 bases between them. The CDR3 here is CASSVSINYGYTF. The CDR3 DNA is TGCGCCAGCAGTGTATCGATCAACTATGGCTACACCTTC.

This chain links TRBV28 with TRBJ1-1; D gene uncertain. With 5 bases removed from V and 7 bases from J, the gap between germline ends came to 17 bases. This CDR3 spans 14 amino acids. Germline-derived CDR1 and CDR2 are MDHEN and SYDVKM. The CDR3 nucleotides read TGTGCCAGCAGTGGCGGGCCTGGGTATAATGAAGCTTTCTTT. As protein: CASSGGPGYNEAFF.

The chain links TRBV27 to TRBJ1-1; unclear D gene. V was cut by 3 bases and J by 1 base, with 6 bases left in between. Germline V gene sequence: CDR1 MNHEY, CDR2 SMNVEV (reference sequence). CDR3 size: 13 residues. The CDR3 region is CASSFSGNTEAFF. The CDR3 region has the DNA TGTGCCAGCAGTTTCTCGGGGAACACTGAAGCTTTCTTT.

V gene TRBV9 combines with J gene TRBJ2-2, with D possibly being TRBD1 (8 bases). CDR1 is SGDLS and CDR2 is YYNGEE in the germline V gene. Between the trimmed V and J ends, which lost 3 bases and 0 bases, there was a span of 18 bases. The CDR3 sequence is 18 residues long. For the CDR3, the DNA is TGTGCCAGCAGCGCTCAACAGGGGGGGTTCGCGAACACCGGGGAGCTGTTTTTT. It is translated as CASSAQQGGFANTGELFF.

The CDR3 DNA follows: TGTGCCATCAGTGGGACTAGCAGGGCAGATACGCAGTATTTT. As protein: CAISGTSRADTQYF. The chain combines TRBV10-3 with TRBJ2-3, with 8 bases lining up with TRBD2. This CDR3 has 14 amino acids. CDR1 ENHRY and CDR2 SYGVKD come from the germline V gene. Germline trimming cut 4 bases from V and 4 bases from J; bases unmatched to any gene: 4.

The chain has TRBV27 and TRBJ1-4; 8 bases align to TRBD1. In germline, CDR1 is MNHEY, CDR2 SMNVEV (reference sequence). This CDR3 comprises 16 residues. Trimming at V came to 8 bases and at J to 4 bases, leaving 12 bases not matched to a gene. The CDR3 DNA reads TGTGCCAGCGTATCCACCCTCGGACAGGGTAATGAAAAACTGTTTTTT. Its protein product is CASVSTLGQGNEKLFF.

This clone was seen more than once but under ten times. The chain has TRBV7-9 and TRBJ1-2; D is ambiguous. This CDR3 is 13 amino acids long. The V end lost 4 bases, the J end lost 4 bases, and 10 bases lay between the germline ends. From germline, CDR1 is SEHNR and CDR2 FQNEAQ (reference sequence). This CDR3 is CASSSSQTYGYTF. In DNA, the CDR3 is TGTGCCAGCAGCTCCTCACAAACCTATGGCTACACCTTC.

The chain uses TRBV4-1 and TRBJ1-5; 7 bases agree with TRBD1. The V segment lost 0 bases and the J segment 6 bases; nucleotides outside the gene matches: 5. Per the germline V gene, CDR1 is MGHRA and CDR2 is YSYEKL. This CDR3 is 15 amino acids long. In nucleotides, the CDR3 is TGCGCCAGCAGCCAAGATGGGGCAGGGGGTCAGCCCCAGCATTTT. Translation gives CASSQDGAGGQPQHF.

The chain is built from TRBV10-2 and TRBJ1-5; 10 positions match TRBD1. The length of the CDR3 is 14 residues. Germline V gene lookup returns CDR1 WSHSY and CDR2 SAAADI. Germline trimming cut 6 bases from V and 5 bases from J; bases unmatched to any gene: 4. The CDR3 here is CASRMTGGHQPQHF. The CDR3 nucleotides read TGCGCCAGCAGGATGACAGGGGGCCATCAGCCCCAGCATTTT.

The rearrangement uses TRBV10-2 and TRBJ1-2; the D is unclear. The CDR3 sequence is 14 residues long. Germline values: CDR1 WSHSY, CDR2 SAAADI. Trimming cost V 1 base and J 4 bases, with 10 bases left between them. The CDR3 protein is CASSELTETYGYTF. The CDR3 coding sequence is TGCGCCAGCAGTGAGTTAACAGAGACCTATGGCTACACCTTC.

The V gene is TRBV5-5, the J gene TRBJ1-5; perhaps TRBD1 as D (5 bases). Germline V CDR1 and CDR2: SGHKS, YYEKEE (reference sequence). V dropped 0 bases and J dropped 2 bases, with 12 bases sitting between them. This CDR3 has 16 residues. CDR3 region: CASSLGGGTGNQPQHF. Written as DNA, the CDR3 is TGTGCCAGCAGCTTGGGGGGCGGGACGGGCAATCAGCCCCAGCATTTT.

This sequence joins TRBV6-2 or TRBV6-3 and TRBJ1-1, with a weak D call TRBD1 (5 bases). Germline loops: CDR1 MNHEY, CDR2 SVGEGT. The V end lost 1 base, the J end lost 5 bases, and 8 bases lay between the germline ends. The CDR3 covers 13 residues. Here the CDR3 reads CASSYLGGTEAFF. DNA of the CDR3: TGTGCCAGCAGTTACTTGGGGGGGACTGAAGCTTTCTTT.